This section outlines one TCR beta chain sequence together with its context. Germline CDR1 SEHNR, CDR2 FQNEAQ (reference sequence). This CDR3 has 16 amino acids. With V trimmed by 1 base and J by 7 bases, 11 bases remained unmatched. TCRdb re-called the RT-PCR reads with MiXCR, one entry per CDR3 protein. The table has about 100,000 distinct CDR3 sequences, approximately 35% seen once. The data are from a study of patients and donors after allogeneic stem cell transplantation. V and J are TRBV7-9 and TRBJ2-7; 9 positions agree with TRBD2. The receptor was derived from a human donor who was either an allogeneic HSCT recipient or a stem cell or donor lymphocyte infusion donor (not recorded which). It is not recorded whose cells these are; they may come from a transplant donor. Sequenced input: blood, either unsorted or a sorted T cell fraction (not recorded which). The CDR3 DNA sequence: TGTGCCAGCAGCTTAGGCAGCGGGGGGCTGGTGGGAGAGCAGTACTTC. This codes for CASSLGSGGLVGEQYF.